Below, 18 T cell receptor beta chains from the same sample are listed, as sequenced in a study of control samples from healthy donors and cancer patients. Assay: immunoSEQ multiplex PCR; the TCRdb copy retains only in-frame clones and omits some. The sample holds roughly 93,000 clones; roughly 91% are singletons and the top ten take about 10%. The sequencing sample was made of PBMCs. Every receptor here comes from a woman in her forties or fifties with colorectal cancer.

This chain uses TRBV6-1 with TRBJ2-3; 7 bases fit TRBD2. Trimming cost V 5 bases and J 1 base; bases outside gene matches: 6. Germline loops: CDR1 MNHNS, CDR2 SASEGT. This CDR3 is 15 amino acids long. The CDR3 spells CASSQGAGGTDTQYF. The DNA for the CDR3 is TGTGCCAGCAGTCAAGGGGCGGGGGGCACAGATACGCAGTATTTT.

The rearrangement links TRBV19 to TRBJ1-5, with D uncertain. The germline V and J ends were trimmed by 3 bases and 7 bases, with 10 bases remaining between them. Germline-derived CDR1 and CDR2 are LNHDA and SQIVND (reference sequence). The CDR3 has 13 amino acids. Here the CDR3 reads CASSIRSFQPQHF. CDR3 coding DNA: TGTGCCAGTAGTATCCGGTCTTTCCAGCCCCAGCATTTT.

V usage is TRBV14 and J usage is TRBJ2-7; possibly TRBD1 for D (6 bases). Per germline, CDR1 SGHDN and CDR2 FVKESK. CDR3 length: 16 amino acids. Between the trimmed V and J ends, which lost 0 bases and 0 bases, there was a span of 12 bases. CDR3 sequence reads: CASSQDQGFYSYEQYV. The DNA of the CDR3 is TGTGCCAGCAGCCAAGACCAGGGGTTTTACTCCTACGAGCAGTACGTC.

V usage is TRBV12-3 or TRBV12-4 and J usage is TRBJ2-3; 9 nucleotides match TRBD1. CDR3 length: 13 residues. V lost 6 bases to trimming and J lost 3 bases; unmatched junction nucleotides: 1. The CDR3 coding sequence is TGTGCCAGCAGGGGGACAGGGACAGATACGCAGTATTTT. Protein: CASRGTGTDTQYF.

The rearrangement links TRBV4-3 to TRBJ1-6, with D unresolved. Germline V gene lookup returns CDR1 LGHNA and CDR2 YSLEER. V lost 1 base and J lost 8, with 12 bases in between. The CDR3 consists of 15 residues. CDR3 coding DNA: TGCGCCAGCAGCCAAGGTGGGCGAAGGGATTCACCCCTCCACTTT. Its protein product is CASSQGGRRDSPLHF.

The rearrangement uses TRBV5-5 and TRBJ1-6; D call uncertain. This CDR3 spans 16 amino acids. Trimming left V 2 bases short and J 2 bases short, with 11 bases between. Germline assignment: CDR1 SGHKS and CDR2 YYEKEE (reference sequence). DNA for the CDR3: TGTGCCAGCAGCTTCGGTCGGGTCACCTATAATTCACCCCTCCACTTT. It specifies CASSFGRVTYNSPLHF.

The chain carries TRBV2 and TRBJ1-6; 8 bases match TRBD1. Trimming removed 2 bases from V and 7 bases from J; junction bases left unmatched: 4. Per germline, CDR1 SNHLY and CDR2 FYNNEI. The CDR3 has 15 residues. The CDR3 sequence: CASSERGTGNSPLHF. The DNA of the CDR3 is TGTGCCAGCAGTGAACGCGGGACAGGAAATTCACCCCTCCACTTT.

This chain links TRBV28 with TRBJ1-4; possible D gene TRBD1, 5 bases. Per germline, CDR1 MDHEN and CDR2 SYDVKM. The CDR3 runs to 14 residues. Trimming took 5 bases from V and 1 from J, leaving 8 bases between them. The CDR3, as DNA: TGTGCCAGCAGTCCGGGGGGAACTAATGAAAAACTGTTTTTT. Encoded protein: CASSPGGTNEKLFF.

The table lists this clone with a count of one. The chain links TRBV7-8 to TRBJ1-2; the match to TRBD1 covers 12 bases. The J segment lost 4 bases and the V segment lost 5 bases, leaving 11 bases of the junction unmatched. Germline V gene data show CDR1 as SGHVS and CDR2 as FQNEAQ. The CDR3 contains 17 residues. CDR3 DNA: TGTGCCAGCAGCGACCGGGACAGGGGGCATGGAGGCTATGGCTACACCTTC. Its translation: CASSDRDRGHGGYGYTF.

This clone appeared a few times. The chain has TRBV19 and TRBJ1-2; 8 bases fit TRBD1. CDR1 and CDR2 from the germline V gene are LNHDA and SQIVND (reference sequence). The length of the CDR3 is 14 residues. Germline trimming cut 7 bases from V and 4 bases from J; bases unmatched to any gene: 8. The CDR3 reads CASTNWGTGYGYTF. CDR3 sequence (DNA): TGTGCCAGTACCAATTGGGGGACAGGCTATGGCTACACCTTC.

The CDR3 spells CASSSQQGYYGYTF. DNA for the CDR3: TGCGCCAGCAGCTCACAACAGGGTTACTATGGCTACACCTTC. The genes are TRBV5-1 and TRBJ1-2; D is possibly TRBD1 (6 bases). Germline V gene lookup returns CDR1 SGHRS and CDR2 YFSETQ. This CDR3 has 14 amino acids. V shed 3 bases and J shed 3 bases, with 12 bases lying between them.

The chain is built from TRBV7-8 and TRBJ2-2; D unresolved. Germline values: CDR1 SGHVS, CDR2 FQNEAQ. The V end was cut by 1 base, the J end by 4 bases, with 7 bases between. This CDR3 has 14 amino acids. CDR3 nucleotide sequence: TGTGCCAGCAGCTTAGAAGGGTCCACCGGGGAGCTGTTTTTT. This translates into CASSLEGSTGELFF.

The chain employs TRBV6-4 and TRBJ1-2, with D unclear. The CDR3 spans 15 residues. From germline, CDR1 is MRHNA and CDR2 SNTAGT. V lost 4 bases, J lost 0 bases, and 12 bases lay in between. Written as DNA, the CDR3 is TGTGCCAGCAGTGCCGACCCTCTAGCTAACTATGGCTACACCTTC. It encodes CASSADPLANYGYTF.

The chain links TRBV6-2 or TRBV6-3 to TRBJ2-2; perhaps TRBD1 as D (7 bases). V was pared by 2 bases and J by 4 bases, with 17 bases between. Per the germline V gene, CDR1 is MNHEY and CDR2 is SVGEGT. The CDR3 extends over 17 amino acids. DNA for the CDR3: TGTGCCAGCAGTTACCGGGGGCCCTACAGGGGCACCGGGGAGCTGTTTTTT. This gives the protein CASSYRGPYRGTGELFF.

This sequence joins TRBV20-1 and TRBJ1-4, with D perhaps matching TRBD1 (5 bases). CDR1 and CDR2 (germline): DFQATT, SNEGSKA (reference sequence). The CDR3 runs to 15 residues. V lost 3 bases to trimming and J lost 7 bases, with 18 bases between them. This CDR3 reads CSASMRQGIFEKLFF. The CDR3 coding sequence is TGCAGTGCTAGTATGCGGCAGGGTATATTTGAAAAACTGTTTTTT.

The rearrangement links TRBV9 to TRBJ1-2; 12 nucleotides match TRBD1. V lost 4 bases, J lost 2 bases, and 3 bases stayed unmatched. The CDR3 has 15 amino acids. Germline V gene data show CDR1 as SGDLS and CDR2 as YYNGEE. CDR3 bases: TGTGCCAGCAGCCTTGGGACAGGGGGCAACTATGGCTACACCTTC. It encodes CASSLGTGGNYGYTF.

V is TRBV11-1 and J is TRBJ1-1; TRBD1 aligns across 9 bases. After removal of 3 bases from V and 11 bases from J, the junction contained 7 bases not matched to a gene. CDR1 is SGHAT and CDR2 is FQDESV in the germline V gene (reference sequence). The CDR3 is made up of 13 amino acids. The DNA of the CDR3 is TGTGCCAGCAGCTTTGTACAGGGGGCTCGGGCTTTCTTT. This sequence encodes CASSFVQGARAFF.

A single count supports this clone. The rearrangement links TRBV19 to TRBJ2-2; 8 nucleotides line up with TRBD1. Trimming at V came to 6 bases and at J to 3 bases, leaving 3 bases not matched to a gene. The CDR3 has 14 residues. Germline V lookup: CDR1 LNHDA, CDR2 SQIVND (reference sequence). CDR3 loop: CASSGQGHTGELFF. The DNA for the CDR3 is TGTGCCAGTAGCGGACAGGGCCACACCGGGGAGCTGTTTTTT. Variable domain in full (rest from reference TRBV19 and TRBJ2-2): DGGITQSPKYLFRKEGQNVTLSCEQNLNHDAMYWYRQDPGQGLRLIYYSQIVNDFQKGDIAEGYSVSREKKESFPLTVTSAQKNPTAFYLCASSGQGHTGELFFGEGSRLTVL.